This T cell receptor beta chain was captured by sequencing in a study of CD8+ T cells in alopecia areata. Once RNA had been extracted, it was reverse transcribed into cDNA to act as the sequencing template. The repertoire was sequenced with immunoSEQ multiplex PCR; TCRdb's copy has only in-frame clones and lacks some. The repertoire holds about 97,000 clones, with about 40% as singletons. CDR3 length equals 13 residues. CDR1 and CDR2 from the germline V gene are SNHLY and FYNNEI. V was shortened by 2 bases and J by 9 bases, with 11 bases between the two germline ends. The chain uses TRBV2 and TRBJ2-1; D uncertain. What was sequenced was CD4+ T cells sorted from blood. The TCR comes from a human donor with alopecia areata. The CDR3 region has the DNA TGTGCCAGCAGTGAAAGAGTCGAAGGTGAGCAGTTCTTC. It is translated as CASSERVEGEQFF.